One and the same sample provided the 21 T cell receptor beta chains below, sequenced in a study of technical replicates of blood from several donors. Assay used: immunoSEQ multiplex PCR; TCRdb lists only in-frame clones, some missing. The sample contains about 66,000 clones, roughly 92% of which appear only once. The specimen sequenced was PBMCs. These TCRs come from a human donor in good health. Some clones in this sample may be carry-over from other donors' samples.

This chain uses TRBV5-1 with TRBJ2-3; TRBD2 agrees at 9 bases. The CDR3 covers 17 residues. The trim removed 4 bases at V and 4 bases at J, leaving 13 bases unmatched. Germline V CDR1 and CDR2: SGHRS, YFSETQ. The CDR3 DNA reads TGCGCCAGCAGCGCGTTCGCTAGCGGGAATGGAGCAGATACGCAGTATTTT. It specifies CASSAFASGNGADTQYF.

This rearrangement joins TRBV13 to TRBJ2-2; TRBD2 matches 9 bases. J was trimmed by 2 bases and V by 0 bases; bases with no gene match: 16. The CDR3 has 21 residues. The germline V gene has CDR1 PRHDT and CDR2 FYEKMQ (reference sequence). As DNA, the CDR3 is TGTGCCAGCAGCTTAGGCCCGATCCGGCTAGCGGGAACAAGAAACACCGGGGAGCTGTTTTTT. Its translation: CASSLGPIRLAGTRNTGELFF. The full variable domain, completed using reference TRBV13 and TRBJ2-2, is AAGVIQSPRHLIKEKRETATLKCYPIPRHDTVYWYQQGPGQDPQFLISFYEKMQSDKGSIPDRFSAQQFSDYHSELNMSSLELGDSALYFCASSLGPIRLAGTRNTGELFFGEGSRLTVL.

This clone was observed once. This chain links TRBV30 with TRBJ2-7; D gene uncertain. The CDR3 runs to 12 residues. CDR1 is GTSNPN and CDR2 is SVGIG in the germline V gene (reference sequence). Trimming pared 0 bases from V and 6 bases from J, leaving 9 bases between. This chain's CDR3 is CAWSVYAVEQYF. CDR3 coding DNA: TGTGCCTGGAGTGTTTACGCGGTCGAGCAGTACTTC.

The chain links TRBV5-1 to TRBJ1-1, with D unresolved. CDR3 length equals 16 residues. Trimming pared 1 base from V and 2 bases from J, leaving 15 bases between. The germline V gene has CDR1 SGHRS and CDR2 YFSETQ. The CDR3 bases are TGCGCCAGCAGCTTGCAGGTGTTGGGAGGTAACACTGAAGCTTTCTTT. The encoded protein is CASSLQVLGGNTEAFF.

The gene calls are TRBV6-6 and TRBJ1-1, with no clear D. CDR1 is MNHNY and CDR2 is SVGAGI in the germline V gene (reference sequence). With 4 bases removed from V and 11 bases from J, the gap between germline ends came to 11 bases. CDR3 length: 11 amino acids. This CDR3 is CASSSELEAFF. As DNA, the CDR3 is TGTGCCAGCAGTTCTGAACTAGAGGCTTTCTTT.

The chain is built from TRBV6-4 and TRBJ2-1; D is possibly TRBD2 (7 bases). In germline, CDR1 is MRHNA, CDR2 SNTAGT. The CDR3 has 15 residues. The germline V and J ends were trimmed by 5 bases and 6 bases, with 17 bases remaining between them. For the CDR3, the DNA is TGTGCCAGCAGTAACGAGGCGGGGGCGGGCAATGAGCAGTTCTTC. As protein: CASSNEAGAGNEQFF.

CDR3 in amino acids: CAWSKSGEQYF. DNA for the CDR3: TGTGCCTGGAGCAAGAGTGGCGAGCAGTACTTC. The chain couples TRBV30 to TRBJ2-7, with unresolved D. The germline V gene has CDR1 GTSNPN and CDR2 SVGIG (reference sequence). V shed 3 bases and J shed 6 bases, with 9 bases lying between them. The CDR3 totals 11 residues.

This sequence joins TRBV7-8 and TRBJ2-7; no clear D gene. Germline CDR1 is SGHVS and CDR2 is FQNEAQ. The CDR3 loop spans 16 amino acids. Trimming left V 0 bases short and J 6 bases short, with 18 bases between. CDR3 coding DNA: TGTGCCAGCAGCTTAGCTAGACGGCTGTCCCGCGGCGAGCAGTACTTC. This gives the protein CASSLARRLSRGEQYF.

The chain recombines TRBV2 with TRBJ2-5; 10 nucleotides agree with TRBD2. CDR3 length: 16 amino acids. The J segment lost 2 bases and the V segment lost 1 base, leaving 4 bases of the junction unmatched. Germline CDR1 is SNHLY and CDR2 is FYNNEI. The CDR3 here is CASSEGIAGGQETQYF. CDR3 coding DNA: TGTGCCAGCAGTGAAGGGATAGCGGGAGGTCAAGAGACCCAGTACTTC.

The J gene is TRBJ2-1, the V gene TRBV15; D remains ambiguous. This CDR3 is 13 amino acids long. Trimming removed 3 bases from V and 8 bases from J, with 11 bases in between. The germline CDR1 and CDR2 sequences are LNHNV and YYDKDF (reference sequence). CDR3 DNA sequence: TGTGCCACCAGCAGCTCAGGAAGTCATGAGCAGTTCTTC. Protein product: CATSSSGSHEQFF.

The rearrangement links TRBV18 to TRBJ2-2; 7 bases align to TRBD2. J was trimmed by 2 bases and V by 0 bases; bases with no gene match: 3. The CDR3 runs 16 residues. Germline V gene lookup returns CDR1 KGHSH and CDR2 LQKENI. In DNA form, the CDR3 reads TGTGCCAGCTCACCACCAGCGGGGCGAAACACCGGGGAGCTGTTTTTT. It is translated as CASSPPAGRNTGELFF.

V usage is TRBV10-3 and J usage is TRBJ2-7; 12 nucleotides match TRBD2. The germline V gene has CDR1 ENHRY and CDR2 SYGVKD. V shed 4 bases, J shed 5 bases, and the junction held 6 bases outside the gene matches. This CDR3 region has 15 residues. Written as DNA, the CDR3 is TGTGCCATCAGTGCCCCTAGCGGGAGGGCCGACGAGCAGTACTTC. Its protein product is CAISAPSGRADEQYF.

The rearrangement links TRBV5-1 to TRBJ1-1, with D perhaps TRBD1 (6 bases). With 2 bases removed from V and 2 bases from J, the gap between germline ends came to 10 bases. CDR1 and CDR2 (germline): SGHRS, YFSETQ. This CDR3 has 14 residues. The CDR3 here is CASSLRTDNTEAFF. The CDR3 nucleotides read TGCGCCAGCAGCTTAAGGACAGATAACACTGAAGCTTTCTTT.

Here the CDR3 DNA reads TGTGCCAGCAGCGGTACTAGCGACAATGAGCAGTTCTTC. Protein product: CASSGTSDNEQFF. The V gene is TRBV9, the J gene TRBJ2-1, with 7 bases that match TRBD2. The CDR3 is 13 amino acids. J gave up 5 bases and V 3 bases, and 2 bases lay outside the gene matches. Looked up from germline, CDR1 is SGDLS and CDR2 is YYNGEE.

The chain links TRBV6-5 to TRBJ2-7, with D perhaps matching TRBD1 (6 bases). CDR3 size: 15 residues. Germline CDR1 is MNHEY and CDR2 is SVGAGI. The ends were cut back, 0 bases at V and 2 bases at J, with 11 bases in the middle. CDR3 protein: CASSYSRDIPYEQYF. The CDR3 DNA sequence: TGTGCCAGCAGTTACTCGAGGGACATACCCTACGAGCAGTACTTC.

V gene TRBV11-2 combines with J gene TRBJ2-5; D not certain. The CDR3 spans 13 residues. Trimming left V 3 bases short and J 1 base short, with 6 bases between. Germline CDR1 is SGHAT and CDR2 is FQNNGV. The CDR3: CASSFYTQETQYF. The CDR3 DNA follows: TGTGCCAGCAGCTTTTACACCCAAGAGACCCAGTACTTC. The variable domain in full, with the rest retrieved from reference TRBV11-2 and TRBJ2-5, is EAGVAQSPRYKIIEKRQSVAFWCNPISGHATLYWYQQILGQGPKLLIQFQNNGVVDDSQLPKDRFSAERLKGVDSTLKIQPAKLEDSAVYLCASSFYTQETQYFGPGTRLLVL.

CDR3 nucleotides: TGCAGCGCTTCACTAGCGGGAGGGCCAGTTACGCAGTATTTT. Translating it yields CSASLAGGPVTQYF. The V gene is TRBV29-1, the J gene TRBJ2-3; TRBD2 matches 13 bases. The CDR3 length is 14 residues. V shed 7 bases, J shed 8 bases, and the junction held 9 bases outside the gene matches. Germline CDR1 SQVTM, CDR2 ANQGSEA.

The chain has TRBV4-3 and TRBJ1-2; TRBD1 is a possible D gene (5 bases). V was trimmed by 3 bases and J by 4 bases, leaving 15 bases between them. The germline V gene has CDR1 LGHNA and CDR2 YSLEER. This CDR3 has 15 residues. The CDR3 protein is CASSHELTARYGYTF. In DNA form, the CDR3 reads TGCGCCAGCAGCCATGAATTGACAGCCCGCTATGGCTACACCTTC.

The genes are TRBV29-1 and TRBJ2-4, with D possibly TRBD1 on 5 matching bases. The germline CDR1 and CDR2 sequences are SQVTM and ANQGSEA. With 2 bases removed from V and 4 bases from J, the gap between germline ends came to 12 bases. CDR3 length equals 14 residues. CDR3 in amino acids: CSVELIQGKNIQYF. The CDR3, as DNA: TGCAGCGTTGAACTTATCCAGGGAAAAAACATTCAGTACTTC.

The chain recombines TRBV5-1 with TRBJ2-2; weak D call: TRBD2 (7 bases). Between the trimmed V and J ends, which lost 0 bases and 1 base, there was a span of 19 bases. CDR1 is SGHRS and CDR2 is YFSETQ in the germline V gene. The CDR3 extends over 19 amino acids. In nucleotides, the CDR3 is TGCGCCAGCAGCTTGGTCGCAGGGGAGGGGCGCGGGAACACCGGGGAGCTGTTTTTT. Translated: CASSLVAGEGRGNTGELFF.

The V call is TRBV15, the J call TRBJ1-1; 8 bases are shared with TRBD1. V was clipped by 7 bases and J by 1 base; unmatched bases: 5. Germline CDR1 reads LNHNV; CDR2 reads YYDKDF (reference sequence). The CDR3 has 14 amino acids. Written as DNA, the CDR3 is TGTGCCACCACCCGACAGGGGTCGAACACTGAAGCTTTCTTT. It encodes CATTRQGSNTEAFF.